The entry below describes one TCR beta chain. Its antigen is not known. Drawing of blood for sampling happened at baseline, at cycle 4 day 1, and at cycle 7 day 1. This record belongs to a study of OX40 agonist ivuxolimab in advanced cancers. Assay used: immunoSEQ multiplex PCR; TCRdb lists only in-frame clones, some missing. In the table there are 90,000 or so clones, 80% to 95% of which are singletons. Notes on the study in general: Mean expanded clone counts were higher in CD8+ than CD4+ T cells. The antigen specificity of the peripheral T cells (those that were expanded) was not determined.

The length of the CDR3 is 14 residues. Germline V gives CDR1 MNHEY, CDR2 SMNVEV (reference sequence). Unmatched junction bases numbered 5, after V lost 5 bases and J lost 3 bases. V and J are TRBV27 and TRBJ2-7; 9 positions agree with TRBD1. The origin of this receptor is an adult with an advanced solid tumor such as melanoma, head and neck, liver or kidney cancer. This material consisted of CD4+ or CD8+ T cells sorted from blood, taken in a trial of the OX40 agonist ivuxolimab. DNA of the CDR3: TGTGCCAGCAGTCTAGGACAGGGGTTCTACGAGCAGTACTTC. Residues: CASSLGQGFYEQYF.